This TCR beta chain was sequenced in a study of shared clonotypes between healthy human individuals. The CDR3 length is 12 residues. V lost 4 bases and J lost 2, with 6 bases in between. Germline values: CDR1 SGHRS, CDR2 YFSETQ. Here immunoSEQ multiplex PCR was the method, and the copy in TCRdb shows in-frame clones only, minus some. The table lists roughly 680,000 clones, 55% to 80% of them singletons. Overall study results and limits: The diversity represented, both genetic and in exposure history, was limited by few donors. Non-shared clonotypes were found to have lower generation probabilities than the clonotypes that were shared by all four of the sorted-subset donors. Compared with memory subsets, naive subsets generally had larger estimated richness.

For this clone: Antigen unknown. The same CDR3 arises from other DNA sequences in this sample as well.

The receptor comes from a woman under 40 in good health. The chain recombines TRBV5-1 with TRBJ1-2; D uncertain. The sequencing input was memory CD4+ T cells sorted from blood. Subset described: CD45RA-negative fraction. CDR3 residues: CASSLSNYGYTF. As DNA, the CDR3 is TGCGCCAGCAGCCTCAGCAACTATGGCTACACCTTC.